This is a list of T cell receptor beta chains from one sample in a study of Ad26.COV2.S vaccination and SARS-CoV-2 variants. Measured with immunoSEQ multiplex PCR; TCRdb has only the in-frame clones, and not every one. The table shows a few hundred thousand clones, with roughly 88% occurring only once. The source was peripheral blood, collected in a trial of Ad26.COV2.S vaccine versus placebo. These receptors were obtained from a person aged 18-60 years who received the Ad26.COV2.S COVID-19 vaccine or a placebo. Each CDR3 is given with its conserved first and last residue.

CASSLQGSSTDTQYF,TRBV7-9,TRBJ2-3
CASSLVMLQGPFYNEQFF,TRBV7-6,.
CASSEGDETGELFF,TRBV5-1,TRBJ2-2
CASSMTGLREQYF,TRBV5-4,TRBJ2-7
CASSLEGTGELFF,TRBV12-3/TRBV12-4,TRBJ2-2
CASSAGTGEGYGYTF,TRBV9,TRBJ1-2
CSVDKREGRDTQYF,TRBV29-1,TRBJ2-3
CASSLDNTGELFF,TRBV7-3,TRBJ2-2
CAWSATSLETQYF,TRBV30,TRBJ2-5
CASSSQVQRDTQYF,TRBV7-2,TRBJ2-3
CASSPARVNTEAFF,TRBV28,TRBJ1-1
CASSLLGSYEQYF,TRBV5-4,TRBJ2-7
CASSGLAEGKNIQYF,TRBV7-7,TRBJ2-4
CAMGPKDWDTQYF,TRBV10-3,TRBJ2-3
CASQGGFGKNIQYF,TRBV6-6,TRBJ2-4
CASSLPGSTDTQYF,TRBV27,TRBJ2-3
CASSQALAINVADTQYF,TRBV4-1,TRBJ2-3
CASSIGTPRYNEQFF,TRBV13,TRBJ2-1
CASSGNAGGLFHEQYF,TRBV2,TRBJ2-7
CASSAPTGTGVSYEQYF,TRBV4-2,TRBJ2-7
CASSPQQGLAKNIQYF,TRBV13,TRBJ2-4
CASSDRQLSPRGYTF,TRBV6-1,TRBJ1-2
CASRLGQGANTGELFF,TRBV5-1,TRBJ2-2
CASSQYSDRSYEQYF,TRBV4-3,TRBJ2-7
CASRETGLYGYTF,TRBV19,TRBJ1-2
CATAYGFQETQYF,TRBV12-3/TRBV12-4,TRBJ2-5
CASSVTGAQAFF,TRBV5-1,TRBJ1-1
CASSLQTASNEQFF,TRBV5-1,TRBJ2-1
CASSFVSSYYEQYF,TRBV7-2,TRBJ2-7
CASSLLETQYF,TRBV5-6,TRBJ2-5
CASREGLGTGELFF,TRBV2,TRBJ2-2
CATSNDGLATSEGWYF,TRBV15,TRBJ2-3
CAREDYWGGYTF,TRBV6-5,TRBJ1-2
CASSQAPQATGELFF,TRBV4-1,TRBJ2-2
CSASSYEQYF,TRBV20-1,TRBJ2-7
CASSVRWNANTEAFF,TRBV9,TRBJ1-1
CASSHTWAVNTGELFF,TRBV3-1/TRBV3-2,TRBJ2-2
CASSYGAIDEQFF,TRBV9,TRBJ2-1
CATFVPLAGHEQYF,TRBV24-1,TRBJ2-7
CASSYETGTYNEQFF,TRBV6-2/TRBV6-3,TRBJ2-1
CASSLGLGPPSTDTQYF,TRBV7-2,TRBJ2-3
CASSSSGGPNEQYF,TRBV11-2,TRBJ2-7
CASSEAPSYNEQFF,TRBV9,TRBJ2-1
CASSLVPGLAGTSGELFF,TRBV7-3,TRBJ2-2